Below, 24 T cell receptor beta chains from the same sample are listed, as sequenced in a study of blood T cells in healthy people across ages. Through a sample-barcoded 5' primer and a J-beta primer mix, a second PCR was run for roughly 7 to 11 cycles. Using its own MiXCR run on the 5' RACE reads, TCRdb lists one record per CDR3 protein. The sample lists under 1,000,000 distinct CDR3 sequences, about 37% seen once, with approximately 13% in the top ten. Sequencing was carried out using blood. These receptor sequences come from a man between 18 and 35 years old in good health.

A note on this clonotype: Compared with germline, one end of the junction differs, possibly owing to a read error. The J gene is TRBJ2-1, the V gene TRBV12-3 or TRBV12-4, with D perhaps TRBD2 (6 bases). The CDR3 covers 15 residues. The CDR3 loop reads CALREAGSSYNGQFF. As DNA, the CDR3 is TGTGCCCTTAGGGAGGCGGGGAGCTCCTACAATGGGCAGTTCTTC.

A remark on this clonotype: A much larger clone differs from this one at a single base, so this may be a read error. The V and J genes are TRBV29-1 and TRBJ2-7; unclear D gene. The closer fit of TRBJ2-5 to the DNA end suggests the J call may be wrong. The CDR3 is 11 amino acids. Per germline, CDR1 SQVTM and CDR2 ANQGSEA. DNA of the CDR3: TGCAGCGTTGCGAGACGAGAGACCCAGTACTTC. Translated: CSVARRETQYF.

In its sample, this clonotype was seen a few times. The chain uses TRBV7-2 and TRBJ2-7; TRBD2 agrees at 9 bases. The CDR3 covers 17 residues. Germline V gives CDR1 SGHTA, CDR2 FQGNSA. The ends lost 1 base at V and 6 bases at J; junction bases unmatched: 13. CDR3 amino acids: CASSLVASGIGPREQYF. CDR3 sequence (DNA): TGTGCCAGCAGCTTAGTCGCTAGCGGGATAGGACCGCGCGAGCAGTACTTC.

The chain joins TRBV5-1 to TRBJ2-4; D perhaps matches TRBD2 (6 bases). CDR3 size: 15 residues. The V end was cut by 1 base, the J end by 5 bases, with 13 bases between. The germline CDR1 and CDR2 sequences are SGHRS and YFSETQ. Here the CDR3 reads CASSLFPGVENIQYF. CDR3 DNA: TGCGCCAGCAGCTTGTTCCCGGGGGTGGAAAACATTCAGTACTTC. Full variable domain (rest looked up from reference TRBV5-1 and TRBJ2-4): KAGVTQTPRYLIKTRGQQVTLSCSPISGHRSVSWYQQTPGQGLQFLFEYFSETQRNKGNFPGRFSGRQFSNSRSEMNVSTLELGDSALYLCASSLFPGVENIQYFGAGTRLSVL.

The chain links TRBV29-1 to TRBJ2-5, with 7 positions matching TRBD1. The J call may be incorrect, as the DNA end agrees better with TRBJ2-7. The CDR3 is made up of 12 amino acids. The germline gives CDR1 SQVTM, CDR2 ANQGSEA. In nucleotides, the CDR3 is TGCAGCGCCCATGGGGACAGCTACGAGCAGTACTTC. It is translated as CSAHGDSYEQYF.

About this clonotype: Since a much larger clone is just one base distant, this may be a read error. V gene TRBV7-2 combines with J gene TRBJ2-7, with D perhaps matching TRBD1 (5 bases). The CDR3 spans 13 residues. The V end was cut by 1 base, the J end by 8 bases, with 12 bases between. Looked up from germline, CDR1 is SGHTA and CDR2 is FQGNSA. The CDR3 region has the DNA TGTGCCAGCAGCTTAGGACAGTCAGCCAAGCAGTACTTC. Protein product: CASSLGQSAKQYF.

The chain joins TRBV15 to TRBJ1-1, with D uncertain. This CDR3 contains 15 residues. The germline V gene has CDR1 LNHNV and CDR2 YYDKDF (reference sequence). Trimming stripped 5 bases from V and 0 bases from J, with 13 bases between. The CDR3 loop is CATSPGGSLNTEAFF. The CDR3 coding sequence is TGTGCCACCAGCCCGGGAGGCTCCTTGAACACTGAAGCTTTCTTT.

This clonotype was recorded only once. Its ends do not fully match the called genes, so a read error is possible. The chain's CDR3 is CAGSLGGSYEQYF. In nucleotides, the CDR3 is TGTGCCGGCAGCTTAGGAGGGTCCTACGAGCAGTACTTC. The chain couples TRBV7-9 to TRBJ2-7; D is possibly TRBD2 (6 bases). Looked up from germline, CDR1 is SEHNR and CDR2 is FQNEAQ (reference sequence). There are 13 residues in the CDR3.

The rearrangement joins TRBV5-1 to TRBJ2-1; D uncertain. The CDR3 is 14 amino acids. Trimming removed 2 bases at V and 5 bases at J, with 11 bases between. Germline V CDR1 and CDR2: SGHRS, YFSETQ. CDR3 nucleotides: TGCGCCAGCAGCTTCCGTCCAGGTGACAATGAGCAGTTCTTC. Translating gives CASSFRPGDNEQFF.

In the case of this clonotype: Since a much larger clone is just one base distant, this may be a read error. This chain uses TRBV29-1 with TRBJ2-3; 8 bases agree with TRBD1. CDR1 and CDR2 (germline): SQVTM, ANQGSEA. This CDR3 contains 14 residues. The CDR3 nucleotides read TGCAGCGTTCAAACCTGGACAGGGCCAGATGCGCAGTATTTT. It codes for CSVQTWTGPDAQYF.

The chain carries TRBV3-1 and TRBJ2-5; 9 bases are a match to TRBD2. The CDR3 runs to 14 residues. V lost 1 base and J lost 11; bases outside the gene matches: 8. Looked up from germline, CDR1 is LGHDT and CDR2 is YNNKEL (reference sequence). CDR3 sequence reads: CASSQASGAGEQYF. DNA of the CDR3: TGTGCCAGCAGCCAAGCTAGCGGGGCGGGTGAGCAGTACTTC.

This clonotype occurred a few times. The chain combines TRBV7-2 with TRBJ2-3; the D gene is possibly TRBD2 (6 bases). The CDR3 extends over 15 amino acids. Trimming removed 5 bases at V and 0 bases at J, with 12 bases between. Germline V gives CDR1 SGHTA, CDR2 FQGNSA. The CDR3 nucleotides read TGTGCCAGCAGCCCTGCGGGGAGTAGCACAGATACGCAGTATTTT. Translation gives CASSPAGSSTDTQYF.

This clonotype has just a few counts. The rearrangement links TRBV6-1 to TRBJ2-5; no definite D call. V was trimmed by 2 bases and J by 5 bases, leaving 12 bases between them. The CDR3 contains 14 residues. Germline V CDR1 and CDR2: MNHNS, SASEGT. CDR3 nucleotides: TGTGCCAGCAGTGAACAGAAGGGTTCTGAGACCCAGTACTTC. Residues: CASSEQKGSETQYF.

Comment on this clonotype: This may stem from a read error, because a much larger clone lies one nucleotide away. The chain couples TRBV12-3 or TRBV12-4 to TRBJ2-5; a weak D match, TRBD2 (5 bases). The CDR3 is 15 amino acids. The V gene lost 7 bases and the J gene lost 0 bases, with 15 bases spanning the gap. The DNA for the CDR3 is TGTGCCAGCACCTCGCTCCGAGCGGACCAAGAGACCCAGTACTTC. Protein: CASTSLRADQETQYF.

The sample holds many counts of this clonotype. V is TRBV6-5 and J is TRBJ2-7; TRBD1 might be the D (6 bases). Germline values: CDR1 MNHEY, CDR2 SVGAGI. The CDR3 loop spans 14 amino acids. Deletions cut 6 bases from V and 1 base from J, with 13 bases between. Here the CDR3 DNA reads TGTGCCAGCAGCCCACTTGGGACATCCTACGAGCAGTACTTC. Translating gives CASSPLGTSYEQYF.

About this clonotype: The junction differs from germline at one of its ends, possibly a read error. CDR3 in DNA: TGTGCCAGCAGCCGTTGGGGGGAGACCCGGTACTTC. Translated, it gives CASSRWGETRYF. This rearrangement joins TRBV11-2 to TRBJ2-5; D may be TRBD2 (6 bases). Germline assignment: CDR1 SGHAT and CDR2 FQNNGV. The CDR3 contains 12 residues.

The chain couples TRBV12-3 or TRBV12-4 to TRBJ2-2; the match to TRBD1 covers 9 bases. The CDR3 is 15 residues long. Trimming took 9 bases from V and 1 from J; bases not matched to a gene: 6. As DNA, the CDR3 is TGTGCCAGTTGGAGGGGACAGGGGAACACCGGGGAGCTGTTTTTT. Translation gives CASWRGQGNTGELFF.

This clonotype was picked up a small number of times. The chain joins TRBV7-9 to TRBJ1-2, with D possibly matching TRBD1 (5 bases). The CDR3 spans 16 residues. Looked up from germline, CDR1 is SEHNR and CDR2 is FQNEAQ (reference sequence). V dropped 5 bases and J dropped 0 bases, with 16 bases sitting between them. The CDR3 loop reads CASSPIQDGANYGYTF. The CDR3 DNA reads as TGTGCCAGCAGCCCCATACAGGACGGTGCTAACTATGGCTACACCTTC.

The J gene is TRBJ2-1, the V gene TRBV29-1, with 8 bases matching TRBD2. The CDR3 has 13 residues. Germline assignment: CDR1 SQVTM and CDR2 ANQGSEA. The J segment lost 2 bases and the V segment lost 5 bases, leaving 2 bases of the junction unmatched. The CDR3 region has the DNA TGCAGCGTTCTCGGGAGGGCCTACAATGAGCAGTTCTTC. Amino acids: CSVLGRAYNEQFF.

For this clonotype: A much larger clone lies a single base off, so this may be a read error. The gene calls are TRBV9 and TRBJ2-3; unclear D gene. The CDR3 length is 14 residues. Germline V gives CDR1 SGDLS, CDR2 YYNGEE. CDR3 region: CAGRPDGGVGTQYF. CDR3 nucleotides: TGTGCCGGCAGGCCGGACGGTGGCGTCGGGACGCAGTATTTT.

The chain combines TRBV4-1 with TRBJ2-1, with unresolved D. Germline assignment: CDR1 MGHRA and CDR2 YSYEKL. The CDR3 is made up of 15 amino acids. Between the trimmed V and J ends, which lost 0 bases and 6 bases, there was a span of 12 bases. CDR3 in DNA: TGCGCCAGCAGCCAAGAGCTAGTTAGAGGCAATGAGCAGTTCTTC. It translates to CASSQELVRGNEQFF.

The table lists this clonotype with a few counts. This chain connects TRBV20-1 to TRBJ1-1; a weak D match, TRBD1 (5 bases). Trimming left V 0 bases short and J 7 bases short, with 15 bases between. The CDR3 runs 14 residues. CDR1 and CDR2 (germline): DFQATT, SNEGSKA (reference sequence). CDR3 amino acids: CSARDGTWGSEAFF. Here the CDR3 DNA reads TGCAGTGCTAGAGATGGGACGTGGGGCAGTGAAGCTTTCTTT.

The sample holds a few counts of this clonotype. The V call is TRBV7-2, the J call TRBJ1-1, with D perhaps matching TRBD1 (5 bases). The CDR3 length is 13 residues. Trimming stripped 3 bases from V and 10 bases from J, with 15 bases between. Germline values: CDR1 SGHTA, CDR2 FQGNSA. The CDR3: CASSLGVTVRAFF. CDR3 nucleotide sequence: TGTGCCAGCAGCTTGGGTGTGACAGTTAGAGCTTTCTTT.

The chain employs TRBV4-1 and TRBJ2-1; 12 nucleotides line up with TRBD2. This CDR3 has 17 residues. V was pared by 0 bases and J by 9 bases, with 9 bases of the junction left unmatched. Germline V gene sequence: CDR1 MGHRA, CDR2 YSYEKL. The CDR3 sequence is CASSQDFPSGGVTEQFF. DNA for the CDR3: TGCGCCAGCAGCCAAGATTTCCCTAGCGGGGGGGTCACTGAGCAGTTCTTC.